This passage covers 21 T cell receptor beta chains from one sample sequenced in a study of cytomegalovirus exposure and HLA in healthy donors. Primers: 60 Vbeta forward and 13 Jbeta reverse. Clones were sequenced by immunoSEQ multiplex PCR, and TCRdb holds only the in-frame ones, with some missing. This sample's table reports under 250,000 clones. What was sequenced was PBMCs. These receptors were obtained from a girl aged 2 to 9 in good health and CMV-seropositive.

The chain has TRBV25-1 and TRBJ2-1; TRBD2 matches 10 bases. The germline V gene has CDR1 MGHDK and CDR2 SYGVNS. The V segment lost 0 bases and the J segment 2 bases; nucleotides outside the gene matches: 4. There are 17 residues in the CDR3. The CDR3 coding sequence is TGTGCCAGCAGTGAATACGATAGCGGGAGGACCTACAATGAGCAGTTCTTC. The encoded protein is CASSEYDSGRTYNEQFF.

The gene calls are TRBV27 and TRBJ1-2; D is ambiguous. Per germline, CDR1 MNHEY and CDR2 SMNVEV (reference sequence). Trimming shortened V by 8 bases and J by 1 base, and 14 bases separated the two germline ends. The CDR3 runs to 14 residues. CDR3 amino acids: CASRQSGINYGYTF. The CDR3 nucleotides are TGTGCCAGCCGGCAGTCCGGGATTAACTATGGCTACACCTTC.

The chain couples TRBV7-9 to TRBJ2-2, with 9 bases identical to TRBD1. There are 17 residues in the CDR3. In germline, CDR1 is SEHNR, CDR2 FQNEAQ (reference sequence). Trimming took 5 bases from V and 6 from J; bases not matched to a gene: 13. CDR3 residues: CASSPIGGTGTAGELFF. In DNA, the CDR3 is TGTGCCAGCAGCCCTATAGGTGGGACAGGGACGGCCGGGGAGCTGTTTTTT.

The rearrangement joins TRBV28 to TRBJ1-5; no definite D call. Germline V gene lookup returns CDR1 MDHEN and CDR2 SYDVKM. V lost 5 bases to trimming and J lost 2 bases, with 10 bases between them. The CDR3 length is 14 residues. The DNA of the CDR3 is TGTGCCAGCAGTCACCACGCGGGCAATCAGCCCCAGCATTTT. Protein: CASSHHAGNQPQHF.

This chain connects TRBV19 to TRBJ1-5; D ambiguous. Germline-derived CDR1 and CDR2 are LNHDA and SQIVND (reference sequence). The germline V and J ends were trimmed by 9 bases and 5 bases, with 5 bases remaining between them. CDR3 length: 10 residues. CDR3 DNA: TGTGCCAGCAGCGATCAGCCCCAGCATTTT. This encodes CASSDQPQHF.

The chain uses TRBV6-6 and TRBJ2-7; TRBD1 aligns across 8 bases. The CDR3 has 13 residues. Germline V gene lookup returns CDR1 MNHNY and CDR2 SVGAGI (reference sequence). Germline trimming cut 6 bases from V and 8 bases from J; bases unmatched to any gene: 9. CDR3 protein: CASSRDRGDKQYF. The CDR3 DNA reads TGTGCCAGCAGCAGAGACAGGGGCGACAAGCAGTACTTC.

Turning to this clone: At one end, the junction sequence differs from germline, possibly due to a read error. The chain is built from TRBV29-1 and TRBJ1-2, with 7 bases lining up with TRBD1. The CDR3 is 11 amino acids. Per germline, CDR1 SQVTM and CDR2 ANQGSEA. The CDR3, as DNA: TGCAGCGTTGAGCCACGACAGGGCTATCACTTC. Protein sequence: CSVEPRQGYHF.

The genes are TRBV5-1 and TRBJ1-1; 7 nucleotides match TRBD1. Germline V gene lookup returns CDR1 SGHRS and CDR2 YFSETQ. This CDR3 spans 14 amino acids. V lost 4 bases to trimming and J lost 6 bases; unmatched junction nucleotides: 9. The chain's CDR3 is CASSDSTGEAEAFF. In nucleotides, the CDR3 is TGCGCCAGCAGCGACAGCACAGGGGAAGCTGAAGCTTTCTTT.

V gene TRBV19 combines with J gene TRBJ2-7; possible D gene TRBD1, 5 bases. The V gene lost 3 bases and the J gene lost 2 bases, with 17 bases spanning the gap. Germline lookup yields CDR1 LNHDA and CDR2 SQIVND (reference sequence). This CDR3 is 16 amino acids long. The CDR3 DNA is TGTGCCAGTAGTATTCGGGCCCCGCCAGGGCCCTACGAGCAGTACTTC. Translated: CASSIRAPPGPYEQYF.

The chain couples TRBV7-9 to TRBJ2-1; D may be TRBD2 (5 bases). Per the germline V gene, CDR1 is SEHNR and CDR2 is FQNEAQ (reference sequence). CDR3 length: 15 residues. V lost 4 bases and J 5 bases, leaving 15 bases between the germline ends. CDR3 region: CASSWAAGANNEQFF. The DNA for the CDR3 is TGTGCCAGCAGCTGGGCGGCGGGCGCAAACAATGAGCAGTTCTTC.

This chain uses TRBV30 with TRBJ2-3; 9 bases are shared with TRBD1. The CDR3 has 17 amino acids. Trimming removed 3 bases from V and 4 bases from J; junction bases left unmatched: 14. The germline gives CDR1 GTSNPN, CDR2 SVGIG (reference sequence). CDR3 protein: CAWRVSFGTGFADTQYF. The CDR3 region has the DNA TGTGCCTGGAGAGTATCATTCGGGACAGGGTTCGCAGATACGCAGTATTTT.

The genes are TRBV10-2 and TRBJ2-6, with TRBD1 as a possible D gene (6 bases). The germline V gene has CDR1 WSHSY and CDR2 SAAADI. The CDR3 runs to 18 residues. V was clipped by 6 bases and J by 1 base, with 19 bases between them. The CDR3 loop is CASSLIQGPLSGANVLTF. CDR3 coding DNA: TGCGCCAGCAGCCTAATACAGGGCCCCCTTTCTGGGGCCAACGTCCTGACTTTC.

V is TRBV4-1 and J is TRBJ2-5; D is undetermined. The J call could be wrong; TRBJ2-7 is a better fit for the DNA end. CDR3 length equals 12 residues. Germline CDR1 reads MGHRA; CDR2 reads YSYEKL. For the CDR3, the DNA is TGCGCCAGCAGCCAACCCCGTTCCGAGCAGTACTTC. It translates to CASSQPRSEQYF.

The chain combines TRBV28 with TRBJ2-5; 7 bases are a match to TRBD2. The J call may be wrong; the DNA end is better matched by TRBJ2-7. There are 14 residues in the CDR3. Germline loops: CDR1 MDHEN, CDR2 SYDVKM. The CDR3 coding sequence is TGTGCCAGCAGTTTAGCGGGAGTGGGATACGAGCAGTACTTC. This translates into CASSLAGVGYEQYF.

This chain joins TRBV2 and TRBJ2-7; 11 positions match TRBD1. J was trimmed by 2 bases and V by 6 bases; bases with no gene match: 9. Germline V lookup: CDR1 SNHLY, CDR2 FYNNEI. CDR3 length equals 16 residues. The CDR3 is CASSEPGQGEAYEQYF. In DNA form, the CDR3 reads TGTGCCAGCAGCGAACCGGGACAGGGGGAAGCCTACGAGCAGTACTTC.

The chain carries TRBV29-1 and TRBJ1-1, with 9 bases aligning to TRBD1. Per germline, CDR1 SQVTM and CDR2 ANQGSEA. The trim removed 4 bases at V and 5 bases at J, leaving 11 bases unmatched. The CDR3 totals 15 residues. For the CDR3, the DNA is TGCAGCGTTGTGTACGCCGGGACAGGGAAAACTGAAGCTTTCTTT. Residues: CSVVYAGTGKTEAFF.

The chain combines TRBV5-5 with TRBJ2-3; perhaps TRBD1 as D (6 bases). CDR1 and CDR2 from the germline V gene are SGHKS and YYEKEE (reference sequence). V lost 0 bases to trimming and J lost 6 bases, with 20 bases between them. CDR3 length equals 17 residues. This CDR3 reads CASSLGSGTQNGDTQYF. DNA of the CDR3: TGTGCCAGCAGCTTGGGGTCGGGGACACAAAACGGGGATACGCAGTATTTT. Using reference TRBV5-5 and TRBJ2-3 for the parts outside the CDR3, the full variable domain is DAGVTQSPTHLIKTRGQQVTLRCSPISGHKSVSWYQQVLGQGPQFIFQYYEKEERGRGNFPDRFSARQFPNYSSELNVNALLLGDSALYLCASSLGSGTQNGDTQYFGPGTRLTVL.

V usage is TRBV10-1 and J usage is TRBJ2-1; TRBD1 matches at 10 bases. This CDR3 comprises 16 residues. Trimming at V came to 1 base and at J to 6 bases, leaving 6 bases not matched to a gene. CDR1 and CDR2 from the germline V gene are WNHNN and SYGVQD (reference sequence). CDR3 region: CASSEFAGQGFNEQFF. The CDR3 nucleotides are TGCGCCAGCAGTGAGTTTGCGGGACAGGGGTTCAATGAGCAGTTCTTC.

V and J are TRBV11-1 and TRBJ2-5, with D perhaps TRBD2 (6 bases). This CDR3 region has 15 residues. V was trimmed by 4 bases and J by 3 bases, leaving 15 bases between them. The germline CDR1 and CDR2 sequences are SGHAT and FQDESV (reference sequence). CDR3 nucleotide sequence: TGTGCCAGCAGCTCTGTGGAGGGGCGGGAAGAGACCCAGTACTTC. Amino acid sequence: CASSSVEGREETQYF.

As DNA, the CDR3 is TGCAGCGTTCGACTAGCGGGGGTCACCGGGGAGCTGTTTTTT. This translates into CSVRLAGVTGELFF. The chain carries TRBV29-1 and TRBJ2-2, with 12 positions matching TRBD2. CDR3 length: 14 amino acids. Unmatched junction bases numbered 2, after V lost 5 bases and J lost 4 bases. Germline loops: CDR1 SQVTM, CDR2 ANQGSEA.

The chain links TRBV7-2 to TRBJ2-3; 9 bases are shared with TRBD2. From germline, CDR1 is SGHTA and CDR2 FQGNSA. The length of the CDR3 is 16 residues. J was trimmed by 5 bases and V by 3 bases; bases with no gene match: 9. CDR3 in DNA: TGTGCCAGCAGCTTTCGCAGCGGGAGGTATGGAGATACGCAGTATTTT. Protein: CASSFRSGRYGDTQYF.